This is a list of T cell receptor beta chains from one sample in a study of memory CD4+ T cells and cytomegalovirus serostatus. The protocol was immunoSEQ multiplex PCR, while the TCRdb copy is restricted to in-frame clones and leaves out a portion. Among some 52,000 clones listed, approximately 80% were seen once. Material: memory CD4+ T cells from blood. Source of these receptors: an adult in good health and CMV-seropositive. The CDR3 runs from the conserved cysteine through the conserved F or W. The order of the fields is CDR3 length, J gene, V gene, D gene, clone size, CDR3 protein, CDR3 DNA. D genes are given only for firm matches. The size field is filled for only some rows; it gives once, few, many or a size class.

13,TRBJ1-2,TRBV6-1,NA,NA,CASSERRNYGYTF,TGTGCCAGCAGTGAGAGGCGGAACTATGGCTATACCTTC
17,TRBJ2-3,TRBV4-1,TRBD2,NA,CASSQYEAGGSTDTQYF,TGCGCCAGCAGCCAATACGAAGCGGGGGGTAGCACAGATACGCAGTATTTT
11,TRBJ2-1,TRBV20-1,NA,NA,CSGGEGNEQFF,TGCAGTGGTGGGGAAGGCAATGAGCAGTTCTTC
15,TRBJ1-5,TRBV28,NA,NA,CASSFDQGVGQPQHF,TGTGCCAGCAGTTTTGATCAGGGTGTAGGTCAGCCCCAGCATTTT
14,TRBJ1-4,TRBV5-1,NA,NA,CASSGGRGEEKLFF,TGCGCCAGCAGCGGGGGCAGGGGTGAGGAAAAACTGTTTTTT
14,TRBJ2-1,TRBV11-3,NA,once,CASSPRGTSNEQFF,TGTGCCAGCAGCCCCCGCGGTACTAGCAATGAGCAGTTCTTC
14,TRBJ1-2,TRBV7-2,TRBD1,NA,CASSFGWTGYGYTF,TGTGCCAGCAGCTTTGGGTGGACAGGCTATGGCTACACCTTC
14,TRBJ1-4,TRBV7-7,NA,NA,CASSPGHLNEKLFF,TGTGCTAGCAGCCCGGGACACCTCAATGAAAAACTGTTTTTT
15,TRBJ2-5,TRBV18,TRBD2,NA,CASSPRSGSGETQYF,TGTGCCAGCTCACCACGCAGCGGGAGCGGGGAGACCCAGTACTTC
14,TRBJ1-1,TRBV18,NA,NA,CASSPRVGDTEAFF,TGTGCCAGCTCACCACGCGTGGGTGACACTGAAGCTTTCTTT
16,TRBJ1-4,TRBV14,TRBD1,NA,CASSQGQGAINEKLFF,TGTGCCAGCAGCCAAGGACAGGGGGCGATAAATGAAAAACTGTTTTTT
15,TRBJ1-5,TRBV11-2,NA,NA,CASSKERDLGQPQHF,TGTGCCAGCAGCAAAGAGAGGGATTTGGGTCAGCCCCAGCATTTT
11,TRBJ1-1,TRBV29-1,NA,NA,CTVGVTAEAFF,TGCACCGTCGGCGTGACCGCTGAAGCTTTCTTT
15,TRBJ1-1,TRBV9,TRBD1,once,CASTLAKGANTEAFF,TGTGCCAGCACCCTAGCCAAGGGGGCTAACACTGAAGCTTTCTTT
16,TRBJ2-2,TRBV5-6,TRBD1,NA,CASSTTGVLKTGELFF,TGTGCCAGCAGCACCACAGGGGTACTGAAAACCGGGGAGCTGTTTTTT
11,TRBJ1-3,TRBV6-1,NA,NA,CASVLGNTIYF,TGTGCCAGCGTTTTGGGAAACACCATATATTTT
17,TRBJ2-7,TRBV5-1,TRBD1,NA,CASSVGTGERGSYEQYF,TGCGCCAGCAGCGTCGGGACAGGGGAACGGGGCTCCTACGAGCAGTACTTC
12,TRBJ1-1,TRBV11-2,NA,once,CVSSSGLAEAFF,TGTGTCAGCAGTTCTGGACTGGCTGAAGCTTTCTTT
18,TRBJ2-4,TRBV7-2,NA,NA,CASSLAGRHDLAKNIQYF,TGTGCCAGCAGCTTGGCGGGGCGACACGACTTAGCCAAAAACATTCAGTACTTC
15,TRBJ1-5,TRBV28,TRBD1,NA,CASSGTGSGNQPQHF,TGTGCCAGCAGTGGGACAGGGTCGGGCAATCAGCCCCAGCATTTT
16,TRBJ2-5,TRBV25-1,TRBD2,once,CASSEPGTSSGGAQYF,TGTGCCAGCAGTGAGCCTGGGACTAGCAGTGGAGGGGCCCAGTACTTC
13,TRBJ2-7,TRBV28,NA,NA,CASSLGAGKEQYF,TGTGCCAGCAGTTTAGGGGCAGGGAAGGAGCAGTACTTC
12,TRBJ1-2,TRBV6-1,NA,few,CAEGEGNYGYTF,TGTGCCGAAGGGGAAGGGAACTATGGCTACACCTTC
15,TRBJ1-1,TRBV4-3,NA,few,CASSQAHLVNTEAFF,TGCGCCAGCAGCCAAGCCCATCTAGTGAACACTGAAGCTTTCTTT
14,TRBJ1-1,TRBV5-1,NA,NA,CASSSGWLNTEAFF,TGCGCCAGCAGCTCTGGCTGGCTGAACACTGAAGCTTTCTTT
17,TRBJ1-5,TRBV19,TRBD1,NA,CASSTPPGQITNQPQHF,TGTGCCAGTAGTACCCCACCGGGACAGATAACAAATCAGCCCCAGCATTTT
15,TRBJ2-5,TRBV9,NA,NA,CASSLGSRSQETQYF,TGTGCCAGCAGTTTAGGGTCCAGGTCCCAAGAGACCCAGTACTTC
16,TRBJ2-7,TRBV27,NA,NA,CASRISTMSAAYEQYF,TGTGCCAGCAGAATTTCGACGATGTCTGCAGCCTACGAGCAGTACTTC
14,TRBJ1-4,TRBV19,NA,NA,CASGTPATNEKLFF,TGTGCCAGTGGGACACCCGCAACTAATGAAAAACTGTTTTTT
13,TRBJ1-1,TRBV28,NA,NA,CASKTGANTEAFF,TGTGCCAGCAAGACTGGCGCGAACACTGAAGCTTTCTTT